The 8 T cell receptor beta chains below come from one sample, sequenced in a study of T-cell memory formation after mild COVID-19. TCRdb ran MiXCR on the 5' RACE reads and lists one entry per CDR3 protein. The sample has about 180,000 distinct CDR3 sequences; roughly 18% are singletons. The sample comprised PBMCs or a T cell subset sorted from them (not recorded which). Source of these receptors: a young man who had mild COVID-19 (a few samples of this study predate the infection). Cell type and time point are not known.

This CDR3 is CASSLAGLQFF. CDR3 DNA sequence: TGTGCCAGCAGCTTGGCCGGGTTGCAGTTCTTC. The genes are TRBV7-2 and TRBJ2-1; D ambiguous. V was pared by 3 bases and J by 12 bases, with 9 bases between. From germline, CDR1 is SGHTA and CDR2 FQGNSA. The CDR3 runs to 11 residues.

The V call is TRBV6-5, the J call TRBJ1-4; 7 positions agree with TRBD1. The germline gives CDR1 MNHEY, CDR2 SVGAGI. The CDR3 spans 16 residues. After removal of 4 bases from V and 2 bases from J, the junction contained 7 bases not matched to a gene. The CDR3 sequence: CASSSPGGSTNEKLFF. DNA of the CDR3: TGTGCCAGCAGTTCCCCAGGGGGGTCGACTAATGAAAAACTGTTTTTT.

CDR3 amino acids: CASSPSQGIYGYTF. CDR3 sequence (DNA): TGTGCCAGCAGCCCCAGCCAGGGAATCTATGGCTACACCTTC. V usage is TRBV7-6 and J usage is TRBJ1-2, with D perhaps matching TRBD1 (5 bases). CDR1 is SGHVS, CDR2 FNYEAQ, per germline. This CDR3 region has 14 residues. V was clipped by 5 bases and J by 4 bases, with 14 bases between them.

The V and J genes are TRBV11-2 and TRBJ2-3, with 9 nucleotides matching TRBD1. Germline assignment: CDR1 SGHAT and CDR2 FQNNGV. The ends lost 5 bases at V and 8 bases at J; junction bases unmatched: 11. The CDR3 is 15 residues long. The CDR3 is CASSGWTGEEGTQYF. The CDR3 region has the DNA TGTGCCAGCAGCGGGTGGACAGGGGAAGAAGGTACGCAGTATTTT.

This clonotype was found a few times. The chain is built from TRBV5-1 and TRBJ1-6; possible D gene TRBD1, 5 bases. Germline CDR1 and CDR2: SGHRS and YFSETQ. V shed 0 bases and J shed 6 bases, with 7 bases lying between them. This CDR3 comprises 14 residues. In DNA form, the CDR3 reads TGCGCCAGCAGCTTGGAAGGGGTTAATTCACCCCTCCACTTT. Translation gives CASSLEGVNSPLHF. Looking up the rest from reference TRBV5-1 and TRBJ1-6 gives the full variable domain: KAGVTQTPRYLIKTRGQQVTLSCSPISGHRSVSWYQQTPGQGLQFLFEYFSETQRNKGNFPGRFSGRQFSNSRSEMNVSTLELGDSALYLCASSLEGVNSPLHFGNGTRLTVT.

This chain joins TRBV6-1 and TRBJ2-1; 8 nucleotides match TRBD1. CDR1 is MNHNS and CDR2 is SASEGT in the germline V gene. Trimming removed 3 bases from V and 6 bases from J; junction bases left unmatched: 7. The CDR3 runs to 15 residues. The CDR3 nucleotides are TGTGCCAGCAGTGAGGTACGGACAGGGATCAATGAGCAGTTCTTC. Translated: CASSEVRTGINEQFF.

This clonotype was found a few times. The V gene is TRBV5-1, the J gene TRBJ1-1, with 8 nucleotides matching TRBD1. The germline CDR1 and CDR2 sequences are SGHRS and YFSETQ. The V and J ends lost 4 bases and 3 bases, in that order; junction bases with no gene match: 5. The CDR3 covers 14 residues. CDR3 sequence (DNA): TGCGCCAGCAGCCCCGACAGGGGACACACTGAAGCTTTCTTT. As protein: CASSPDRGHTEAFF.

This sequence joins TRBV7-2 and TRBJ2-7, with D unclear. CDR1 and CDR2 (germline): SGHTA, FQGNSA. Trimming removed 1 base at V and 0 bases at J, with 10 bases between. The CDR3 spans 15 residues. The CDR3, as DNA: TGTGCCAGCAGCTTAGGTGGTGGGATCTCCTACGAGCAGTACGTC. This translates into CASSLGGGISYEQYV.